This T cell receptor (beta chain) was found in a study of T cells in narcolepsy. Points from the study as a whole: Some memory CD4+ repertoires had no autoreactive clone sequences. Autoreactive clonotypes reportedly recurred in blood of same and different patients, not controls. HCRT-specific and TRIB2-specific autoreactive clonotypes appeared among same-patient CSF and blood CD4+ clonotypes.

Worth noting for this clone: Antigen unknown.

Only in-frame clones appear in the TCRdb table, and some are missing; sequencing was by immunoSEQ multiplex PCR. The table lists around 26,000 clones, less than 65% of them singletons, with 10% to 15% in the top ten. The CDR3 loop spans 14 amino acids. Germline V gene lookup returns CDR1 GTSNPN and CDR2 SVGIG (reference sequence). With 2 bases removed from V and 5 bases from J, the gap between germline ends came to 15 bases. This sequence was found in a human donor in good health. The gene calls are TRBV30 and TRBJ1-1; possible D gene TRBD1, 5 bases. The sample consisted of memory (CD45RA-) CD4+ T cells from blood. The CDR3 DNA reads as TGTGCCTGGAGTTCTGTAGGGGAGGAGACTGAAGCTTTCTTT. This codes for CAWSSVGEETEAFF.